This TCR beta chain came from a study of blood T cells in healthy people across ages. General study findings and limits: With unsorted PBMCs, a conclusive comparison of naive versus antigen-experienced cells was not possible. Per-million-T-cell TCR beta diversity fell roughly linearly with age.

Each donor supplied 8 to 10 milliliters of peripheral blood. The germline CDR1 and CDR2 sequences are DFQATT and SNEGSKA (reference sequence). The CDR3 is 14 residues long. With 3 bases clipped from V and 2 bases from J, the junction kept 2 bases outside the gene matches. Using a J-beta primer mix together with a sample-barcoded 5' primer, a second PCR was run for about 6 to 12 cycles. Each CDR3 protein is one row after TCRdb ran MiXCR on the 5' RACE reads. The repertoire has around 790,000 distinct CDR3 sequences, around 45% of them found once; the top ten carry roughly 19%. The table lists this clonotype with a few counts. Its antigen is as yet unknown.

The material sequenced was blood. The clonotype originates from a man aged 55 to 70 in good health. This chain links TRBV20-1 with TRBJ2-3; 10 bases align to TRBD1. CDR3 region: CSASGTGATDTQYF. As DNA, the CDR3 is TGCAGTGCTAGCGGGACAGGGGCCACAGATACGCAGTATTTT.